Listed here are 14 T cell receptor beta chains from one sample, sequenced in a study of control samples from healthy donors and cancer patients. Sequenced by immunoSEQ multiplex PCR; TCRdb stores in-frame clones only, minus some. Of tens of thousands of clones in the sample, approximately 85% are singletons; the top ten hold about two fifths. Sequenced sample: PBMCs. The origin of the receptors is a man in his fifties or sixties with head and neck cancer.

This chain uses TRBV13 with TRBJ2-5, with no clear D. Looked up from germline, CDR1 is PRHDT and CDR2 is FYEKMQ (reference sequence). The length of the CDR3 is 14 residues. Trimming took off 2 bases at V and 2 bases at J, with 9 bases between the two ends. CDR3 sequence (DNA): TGTGCCAGCAGCTTAAGGCTGGAACAAGAGACCCAGTACTTC. Its translation: CASSLRLEQETQYF.

The chain carries TRBV6-5 and TRBJ2-5; D ambiguous. V dropped 2 bases and J dropped 5 bases, with 15 bases sitting between them. The CDR3 loop spans 15 amino acids. Germline V gene lookup returns CDR1 MNHEY and CDR2 SVGAGI. In DNA form, the CDR3 reads TGTGCCAGCAGTTACGGGTCCGCCGCCGGGGAGACCCAGTACTTC. Its translation is CASSYGSAAGETQYF.

CDR3 bases: TGCAGCGGGATTACTAACTATGGCTACACCTTC. Amino acids: CSGITNYGYTF. The rearrangement uses TRBV29-1 and TRBJ1-2; D call uncertain. The CDR3 has 11 residues. Per the germline V gene, CDR1 is SQVTM and CDR2 is ANQGSEA. V lost 7 bases, J lost 0 bases, and 6 bases lay in between.

As DNA, the CDR3 is TGTGCCACCAGCAGAGATTCTTCCAATGAGCAGTTCTTC. This sequence encodes CATSRDSSNEQFF. The chain recombines TRBV15 with TRBJ2-1; no firm D call. Germline CDR1 LNHNV, CDR2 YYDKDF (reference sequence). This CDR3 is built from 13 residues. Deletions cut 0 bases from V and 6 bases from J, with 6 bases between. Looking up the rest from reference TRBV15 and TRBJ2-1 gives the full variable domain: DAMVIQNPRYQVTQFGKPVTLSCSQTLNHNVMYWYQQKSSQAPKLLFHYYDKDFNNEADTPDNFQSRRPNTSFCFLDIRSPGLGDTAMYLCATSRDSSNEQFFGPGTRLTVL.

The chain combines TRBV10-3 with TRBJ2-1; 9 positions match TRBD2. After removal of 10 bases from V and 8 bases from J, the junction contained 9 bases not matched to a gene. Germline-derived CDR1 and CDR2 are ENHRY and SYGVKD. The CDR3 has 13 amino acids. The CDR3 region has the DNA TGTGCCACCATGGGACTAGCAGGGGATGAGCAGTTCTTC. Translating it yields CATMGLAGDEQFF.

The V call is TRBV4-1, the J call TRBJ2-1, with no clear D. This CDR3 has 14 residues. V was trimmed by 1 base and J by 9 bases, leaving 13 bases between them. CDR1 is MGHRA, CDR2 YSYEKL, per germline. This CDR3 is CASSQAVHPGEQFF. CDR3 nucleotide sequence: TGCGCCAGCAGCCAAGCGGTCCACCCGGGTGAGCAGTTCTTC.

This clone occurred once. The chain is built from TRBV19 and TRBJ2-1; 11 bases agree with TRBD2. V was clipped by 7 bases and J by 2 bases; unmatched bases: 4. Germline V lookup: CDR1 LNHDA, CDR2 SQIVND (reference sequence). The CDR3 runs to 15 residues. The CDR3, as DNA: TGTGCCAGTACCCCACTAGCGGGAGCCTACAATGAGCAGTTCTTC. Its protein is CASTPLAGAYNEQFF.

This chain uses TRBV27 with TRBJ2-1, with unresolved D. From germline, CDR1 is MNHEY and CDR2 SMNVEV (reference sequence). Trimming left V 5 bases short and J 0 bases short, with 14 bases between. CDR3 length: 16 residues. The CDR3 bases are TGTGCCAGCAGTCGCGATCGTTGGAGCTCCTACAATGAGCAGTTCTTC. Translating gives CASSRDRWSSYNEQFF.

The chain employs TRBV30 and TRBJ2-7; 9 bases are a match to TRBD2. Losses at the gene ends were 0 bases for V and 2 bases for J; bases not matched to a gene: 2. The CDR3 has 14 residues. Germline V CDR1 and CDR2: GTSNPN, SVGIG (reference sequence). The CDR3 DNA sequence: TGTGCCTGGAGTGTTAGCGGGGGAGCCTACGAGCAGTACGTC. This sequence encodes CAWSVSGGAYEQYV.

J is TRBJ1-1 and V is TRBV12-3 or TRBV12-4; no clear D. Trimming shortened V by 6 bases and J by 5 bases, and 7 bases separated the two germline ends. The length of the CDR3 is 11 residues. The CDR3 loop is CASSLGTEAFF. The CDR3 coding sequence is TGTGCCAGCAGCTTGGGTACTGAAGCTTTCTTT.

This clone was observed a single time. The chain employs TRBV11-2 and TRBJ2-1, with 12 bases aligning to TRBD2. With V trimmed by 7 bases and J by 1 base, 2 bases remained unmatched. Germline loops: CDR1 SGHAT, CDR2 FQNNGV. There are 15 residues in the CDR3. CDR3 residues: CASTLAGGSYNEQFF. In DNA form, the CDR3 reads TGTGCCAGCACGCTAGCGGGAGGGTCCTACAATGAGCAGTTCTTC. The full variable domain, in which reference TRBV11-2 and TRBJ2-1 provide the parts outside the CDR3, is EAGVAQSPRYKIIEKRQSVAFWCNPISGHATLYWYQQILGQGPKLLIQFQNNGVVDDSQLPKDRFSAERLKGVDSTLKIQPAKLEDSAVYLCASTLAGGSYNEQFFGPGTRLTVL.

This chain joins TRBV19 and TRBJ2-7, with a weak D call TRBD2 (5 bases). Germline V gives CDR1 LNHDA, CDR2 SQIVND (reference sequence). The CDR3 has 15 amino acids. With 8 bases removed from V and 9 bases from J, the gap between germline ends came to 26 bases. DNA of the CDR3: TGTGCCAGTTCACTCTGGCTAGCCGATCTCTCGGTGCAGTACTTC. It is translated as CASSLWLADLSVQYF.

As regards this clone: This specimen includes other DNA sequences encoding the same CDR3. The genes are TRBV5-8 and TRBJ1-3; the match to TRBD1 covers 7 bases. CDR1 is SGHTS and CDR2 is YDEGEE in the germline V gene. This CDR3 comprises 15 residues. The V and J ends lost 3 bases and 2 bases, in that order; junction bases with no gene match: 5. The CDR3 nucleotides are TGTGCCAGCAGCTCAGACAGGGTGCCTGGAAACACCATATATTTT. It codes for CASSSDRVPGNTIYF.

The chain combines TRBV19 with TRBJ2-2; D ambiguous. Germline CDR1 is LNHDA and CDR2 is SQIVND (reference sequence). The CDR3 runs to 14 residues. Trimming removed 1 base from V and 4 bases from J, with 7 bases in between. The CDR3 here is CASSIATITGELFF. The CDR3 nucleotides read TGTGCCAGTAGTATAGCTACCATCACCGGGGAGCTGTTTTTT.